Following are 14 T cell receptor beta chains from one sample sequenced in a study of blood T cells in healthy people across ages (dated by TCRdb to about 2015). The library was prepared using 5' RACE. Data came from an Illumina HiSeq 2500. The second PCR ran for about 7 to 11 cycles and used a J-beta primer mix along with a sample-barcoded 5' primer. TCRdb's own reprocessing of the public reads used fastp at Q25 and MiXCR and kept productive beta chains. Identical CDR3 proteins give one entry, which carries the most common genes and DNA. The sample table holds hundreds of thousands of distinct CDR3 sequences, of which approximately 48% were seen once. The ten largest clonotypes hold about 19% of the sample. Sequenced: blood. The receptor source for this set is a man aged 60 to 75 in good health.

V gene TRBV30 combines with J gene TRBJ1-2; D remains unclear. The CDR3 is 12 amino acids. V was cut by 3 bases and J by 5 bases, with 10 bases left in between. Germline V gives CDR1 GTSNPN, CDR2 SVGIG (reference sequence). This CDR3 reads CAWREVGYGYTF. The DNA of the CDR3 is TGTGCCTGGAGGGAAGTTGGGTATGGCTACACCTTC.

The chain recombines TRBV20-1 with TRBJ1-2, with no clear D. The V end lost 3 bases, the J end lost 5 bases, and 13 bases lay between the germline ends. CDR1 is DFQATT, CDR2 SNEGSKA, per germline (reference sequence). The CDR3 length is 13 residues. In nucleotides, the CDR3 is TGCAGTGCTAGGGACCCCGAAGGTTATGGCTACACCTTC. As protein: CSARDPEGYGYTF.

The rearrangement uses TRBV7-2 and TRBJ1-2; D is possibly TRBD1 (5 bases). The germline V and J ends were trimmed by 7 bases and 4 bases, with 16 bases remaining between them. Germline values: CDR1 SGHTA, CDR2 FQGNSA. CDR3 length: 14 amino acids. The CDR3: CASNRDGNFYGYTF. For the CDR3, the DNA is TGTGCCAGCAACCGGGACGGCAACTTCTATGGCTACACCTTC.

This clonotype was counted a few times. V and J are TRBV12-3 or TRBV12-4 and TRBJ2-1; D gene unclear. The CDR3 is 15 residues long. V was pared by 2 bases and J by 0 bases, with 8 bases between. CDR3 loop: CASSLYGSSYNEQFF. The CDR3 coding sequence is TGTGCCAGCAGTTTATACGGCAGCTCCTACAATGAGCAGTTCTTC.

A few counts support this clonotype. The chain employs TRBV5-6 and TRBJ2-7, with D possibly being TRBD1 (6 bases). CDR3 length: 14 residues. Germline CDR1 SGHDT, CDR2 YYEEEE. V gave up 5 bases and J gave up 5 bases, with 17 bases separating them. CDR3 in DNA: TGTGCCAGCAGGCAGGGGATTCCTTCCGACGAGCAGTACTTC. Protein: CASRQGIPSDEQYF.

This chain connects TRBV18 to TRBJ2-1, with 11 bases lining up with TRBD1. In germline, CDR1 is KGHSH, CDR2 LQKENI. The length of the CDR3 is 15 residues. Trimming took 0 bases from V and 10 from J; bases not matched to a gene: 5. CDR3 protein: CASSPPGQGAYEQFF. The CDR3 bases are TGTGCCAGCTCACCACCTGGACAGGGGGCCTACGAGCAGTTCTTC.

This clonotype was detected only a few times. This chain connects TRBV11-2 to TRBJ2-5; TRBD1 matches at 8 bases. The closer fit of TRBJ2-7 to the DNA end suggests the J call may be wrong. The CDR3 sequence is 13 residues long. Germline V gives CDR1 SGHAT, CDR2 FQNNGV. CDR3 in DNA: TGTGCCAGCAGCTTCTCGACAGGGGTCGAGCAGTACTTC. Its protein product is CASSFSTGVEQYF.

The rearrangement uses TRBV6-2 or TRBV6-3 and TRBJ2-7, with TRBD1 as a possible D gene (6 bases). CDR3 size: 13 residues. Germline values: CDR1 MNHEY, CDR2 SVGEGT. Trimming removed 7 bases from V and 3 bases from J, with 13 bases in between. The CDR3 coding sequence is TGTGCCAGCACCGACAGGACGGGCTACGAGCAGTACTTC. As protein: CASTDRTGYEQYF.

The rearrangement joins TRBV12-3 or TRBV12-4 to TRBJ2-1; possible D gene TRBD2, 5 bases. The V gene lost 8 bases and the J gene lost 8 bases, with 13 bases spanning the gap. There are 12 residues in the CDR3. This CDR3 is CASSRVKDEQFF. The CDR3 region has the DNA TGTGCCAGCTCGCGGGTAAAGGATGAGCAGTTCTTC.

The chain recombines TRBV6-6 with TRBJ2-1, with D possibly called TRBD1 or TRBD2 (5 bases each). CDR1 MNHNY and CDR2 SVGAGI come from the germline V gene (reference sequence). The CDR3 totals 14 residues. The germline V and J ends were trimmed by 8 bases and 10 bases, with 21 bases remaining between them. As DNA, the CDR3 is TGTGCCAGCGCCGGGACGGCATTCCTAGCCGAGCAGTTCTTC. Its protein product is CASAGTAFLAEQFF.

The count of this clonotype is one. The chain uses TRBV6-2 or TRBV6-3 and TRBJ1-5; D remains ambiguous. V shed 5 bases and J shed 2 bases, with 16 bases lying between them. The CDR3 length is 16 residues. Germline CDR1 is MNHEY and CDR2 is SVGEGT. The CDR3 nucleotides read TGTGCCAGCAGTCCGGAGGGATCCGCCCGCAATCAGCCCCAGCATTTT. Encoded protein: CASSPEGSARNQPQHF.

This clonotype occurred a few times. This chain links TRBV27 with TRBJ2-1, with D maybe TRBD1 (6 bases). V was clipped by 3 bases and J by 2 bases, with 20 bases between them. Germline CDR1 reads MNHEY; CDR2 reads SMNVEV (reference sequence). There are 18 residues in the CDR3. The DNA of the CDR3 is TGTGCCAGCAGTTTGGGCCGGCGCACCAGGGGAACCTACAATGAGCAGTTCTTC. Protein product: CASSLGRRTRGTYNEQFF.

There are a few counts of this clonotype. Written as DNA, the CDR3 is TGTGCCAGCAGTTACAAGGAGGCCTGGGGCGAGCAGTACTTC. Protein sequence: CASSYKEAWGEQYF. V and J are TRBV6-5 and TRBJ2-7; a weak D match, TRBD2 (5 bases). This CDR3 has 14 amino acids. CDR1 and CDR2 from the germline V gene are MNHEY and SVGAGI. V was pared by 2 bases and J by 6 bases, with 14 bases between.

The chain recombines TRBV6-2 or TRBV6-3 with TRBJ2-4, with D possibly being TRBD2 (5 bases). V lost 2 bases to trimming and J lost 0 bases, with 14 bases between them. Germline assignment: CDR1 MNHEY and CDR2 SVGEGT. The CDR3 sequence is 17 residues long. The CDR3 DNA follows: TGTGCCAGCAGTTACCTCCAGACGGGGTTAGCCAAAAACATTCAGTACTTC. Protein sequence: CASSYLQTGLAKNIQYF.